The 20 T cell receptor beta chains presented below share a single source sample, sequenced in a study of T cells after posttransplantation cyclophosphamide. Using immunoSEQ multiplex PCR, the repertoire was profiled, and TCRdb retains in-frame clones only, with some absent. The table includes some 66,000 clones, 93% detected once. The specimen sequenced was PBMCs. Receptors originate from a woman aged 25 to 39 in good health and a related stem cell transplant donor.

Only one count was recorded for this clone. This chain links TRBV10-3 with TRBJ1-2; perhaps TRBD1 as D (6 bases). The V gene lost 3 bases and the J gene lost 0 bases, with 8 bases spanning the gap. Germline V gene sequence: CDR1 ENHRY, CDR2 SYGVKD. The CDR3 contains 14 residues. The CDR3 loop reads CAISDGGANYGYTF. The DNA of the CDR3 is TGTGCCATCAGTGATGGGGGCGCTAACTATGGCTACACCTTC.

The rearrangement links TRBV7-9 to TRBJ2-1; 10 bases match TRBD2. V lost 2 bases to trimming and J lost 4 bases; unmatched junction nucleotides: 2. Germline CDR1 SEHNR, CDR2 FQNEAQ (reference sequence). The CDR3 sequence is 15 residues long. The CDR3 region is CASSLLAGGYNEQFF. The CDR3 DNA is TGTGCCAGCAGCTTATTAGCGGGGGGATACAATGAGCAGTTCTTC.

This clone was seen a single time. This chain uses TRBV6-5 with TRBJ2-5, with 10 positions matching TRBD1. The last part of the DNA fits TRBJ2-7 better; the J call may be wrong. CDR3 length: 14 residues. Germline V gene lookup returns CDR1 MNHEY and CDR2 SVGAGI. This CDR3 reads CASSPTGGIYEQYF. Here the CDR3 DNA reads TGTGCCAGCAGTCCGACAGGGGGCATTTACGAGCAGTACTTC.

The CDR3 nucleotides read TGTGCCAGTAGTCCCCTTAGGACATCGAACACCGGGGAGCTGTTTTTT. Translation: CASSPLRTSNTGELFF. The V call is TRBV19, the J call TRBJ2-2; D perhaps matches TRBD1 (5 bases). V was shortened by 5 bases and J by 0 bases, with 13 bases between the two germline ends. This CDR3 region has 16 residues. CDR1 is LNHDA, CDR2 SQIVND, per germline (reference sequence).

In this sample, this clone turned up once. The chain links TRBV7-8 to TRBJ2-1, with D perhaps given as TRBD1 or TRBD2 (5 bases each). V was pared by 3 bases and J by 9 bases, with 18 bases between. CDR1 SGHVS and CDR2 FQNEAQ come from the germline V gene. The CDR3 runs to 15 residues. CDR3 bases: TGTGCCAGCAGCTTTGACTCCGGGGCCCGGGGTGAGCAGTTCTTC. Encoded protein: CASSFDSGARGEQFF.

The V call is TRBV6-1, the J call TRBJ1-6, with D perhaps TRBD1 (5 bases). CDR1 is MNHNS and CDR2 is SASEGT in the germline V gene. The length of the CDR3 is 17 residues. Trimming removed 4 bases at V and 4 bases at J, with 17 bases between. The CDR3 sequence is CASSVGREGSYNSPLHF. The CDR3 DNA follows: TGTGCCAGCAGTGTAGGCAGGGAGGGATCTTATAATTCACCCCTCCACTTT.

The genes are TRBV10-3 and TRBJ1-3; D perhaps matches TRBD1 (6 bases). Germline V gene lookup returns CDR1 ENHRY and CDR2 SYGVKD. V gave up 3 bases and J gave up 0 bases, with 6 bases separating them. There are 14 residues in the CDR3. CDR3 sequence: CAISDRGSGNTIYF. As DNA, the CDR3 is TGTGCCATCAGTGACAGGGGCTCTGGAAACACCATATATTTT.

The chain joins TRBV30 to TRBJ1-1, with 10 positions matching TRBD1. V lost 4 bases, J lost 3 bases, and 5 bases stayed unmatched. The CDR3 is 14 residues long. Germline-derived CDR1 and CDR2 are GTSNPN and SVGIG (reference sequence). The CDR3 region is CAWKLDRGHTEAFF. The CDR3 bases are TGTGCCTGGAAACTCGACAGGGGGCACACTGAAGCTTTCTTT.

This sequence joins TRBV10-1 and TRBJ2-1; 10 bases map to TRBD1. This CDR3 is 16 amino acids long. Germline CDR1 WNHNN, CDR2 SYGVQD (reference sequence). Trimming cost V 0 bases and J 6 bases; bases outside gene matches: 5. In nucleotides, the CDR3 is TGCGCCAGCAGTGAGTCGCCGGGACAGGGGACCAATGAGCAGTTCTTC. Translating gives CASSESPGQGTNEQFF.

The rearrangement links TRBV7-2 to TRBJ1-2; D unclear. Trimming shortened V by 2 bases and J by 6 bases, and 13 bases separated the two germline ends. This CDR3 has 14 residues. Germline loops: CDR1 SGHTA, CDR2 FQGNSA. CDR3 DNA sequence: TGTGCCAGCAGCTTAATTTTCGGGCAGAATGGCTACACCTTC. Translation: CASSLIFGQNGYTF.

The chain joins TRBV25-1 to TRBJ1-1; no firm D call. In germline, CDR1 is MGHDK, CDR2 SYGVNS. V gave up 1 base and J gave up 1 base, with 7 bases separating them. There are 14 residues in the CDR3. CDR3 nucleotide sequence: TGTGCCAGCAGTGAATTCGGCAGGAACACTGAAGCTTTCTTT. Amino acid sequence: CASSEFGRNTEAFF.

V usage is TRBV12-2 and J usage is TRBJ1-2; no DNA check was done on the table's D call, TRBD1. TRBV12-2 is described as a pseudogene. The CDR3 consists of 17 residues. The CDR3 protein is CASRPGQGKGANYGYTF. CDR3 nucleotide sequence: TGTGCAAGTCGCCCCGGACAGGGGAAAGGAGCTAACTATGGCTACACCTTC.

V is TRBV4-3 and J is TRBJ2-1; 8 bases are shared with TRBD1. From germline, CDR1 is LGHNA and CDR2 YSLEER. The CDR3 consists of 15 residues. The J segment lost 6 bases and the V segment lost 1 base, leaving 5 bases of the junction unmatched. The CDR3 protein is CASSQVHGTGNEQFF. CDR3 nucleotide sequence: TGCGCCAGCAGCCAAGTCCATGGGACAGGCAATGAGCAGTTCTTC.

The chain uses TRBV5-1 and TRBJ2-1; TRBD1 is a possible D gene (5 bases). The CDR3 consists of 14 residues. V dropped 1 base and J dropped 5 bases, with 10 bases sitting between them. The V gene's germline CDR1 is SGHRS and CDR2 YFSETQ. The CDR3 DNA sequence: TGCGCCAGCAGCTTGCTCCAGGGAAACAATGAGCAGTTCTTC. This gives the protein CASSLLQGNNEQFF.

This sequence joins TRBV6-4 and TRBJ2-2, with D unresolved. The CDR3 totals 14 residues. V was cut by 0 bases and J by 4 bases, with 6 bases left in between. Germline V gives CDR1 MRHNA, CDR2 SNTAGT. CDR3 sequence reads: CASSDSIGTGELFF. The CDR3 DNA reads TGTGCCAGCAGTGACTCGATCGGCACCGGGGAGCTGTTTTTT.

This clone was observed once. The chain has TRBV5-6 and TRBJ1-6, with TRBD1 identical over 12 bases. The V and J ends lost 4 bases and 9 bases, in that order; junction bases with no gene match: 8. The length of the CDR3 is 16 residues. The germline gives CDR1 SGHDT, CDR2 YYEEEE. DNA of the CDR3: TGTGCCAGCAGCCCGGGACAGGGGGCGTCTCGTTCACCCCTCCACTTT. Amino acid sequence: CASSPGQGASRSPLHF. Full variable domain (rest looked up from reference TRBV5-6 and TRBJ1-6): DAGVTQSPTHLIKTRGQQVTLRCSPKSGHDTVSWYQQALGQGPQFIFQYYEEEERQRGNFPDRFSGHQFPNYSSELNVNALLLGDSALYLCASSPGQGASRSPLHFGNGTRLTVT.

This clone is deemed medium-sized. The chain links TRBV6-4 to TRBJ2-3; 8 positions agree with TRBD2. Germline-derived CDR1 and CDR2 are MRHNA and SNTAGT. The V and J ends lost 0 bases and 2 bases, in that order; junction bases with no gene match: 4. The CDR3 is 16 residues long. The CDR3 DNA sequence: TGTGCCAGCAGTGACTCGGCGGGGGGCGACACAGATACGCAGTATTTT. Translating it yields CASSDSAGGDTDTQYF.

The genes are TRBV7-3 and TRBJ2-2; no definite D call. Per the germline V gene, CDR1 is SGHTA and CDR2 is FQGTGA. Trimming took off 2 bases at V and 7 bases at J, with 5 bases between the two ends. The CDR3 extends over 12 amino acids. CDR3 region: CASSLEGGELFF. CDR3 coding DNA: TGTGCCAGCAGCTTAGAAGGCGGGGAGCTGTTTTTT.

This clone was seen a single time. The chain recombines TRBV6-1 with TRBJ2-3; 9 bases are a match to TRBD2. With V trimmed by 5 bases and J by 4 bases, 4 bases remained unmatched. The CDR3 is 14 amino acids. Germline CDR1 MNHNS, CDR2 SASEGT. CDR3 sequence: CASSIAGAADTQYF. The CDR3 DNA follows: TGTGCCAGCAGTATAGCGGGGGCCGCAGATACGCAGTATTTT.

This chain joins TRBV30 and TRBJ2-3, with TRBD2 identical over 8 bases. The junction had 9 bases not matched to a gene; V was cut back by 5 bases and J by 2 bases. CDR1 and CDR2 (germline): GTSNPN, SVGIG (reference sequence). The CDR3 runs to 15 residues. Written as DNA, the CDR3 is TGTGCCTGGGGGGGACTAGGGGGATACACAGATACGCAGTATTTT. Protein product: CAWGGLGGYTDTQYF.